This T cell receptor (beta chain) is drawn from a study of Ad26.COV2.S vaccination and SARS-CoV-2 variants (dated by TCRdb to the early 2020s). For the study in its entirety: Vaccine-arm donors came from COV1001, a multicentre, randomized, double-blind, placebo-controlled phase I-IIa trial of Ad26.COV2.S in healthy adults. Ad26.COV2.S was administered intramuscularly at 5 x 10^10 or 1 x 10^11 viral particles, either as a single shot or as two shots given 56 days apart. TCRbeta repertoire sequencing served as the tool for gauging how specific and how broad the SARS-CoV-2-reactive T cell receptors were following Ad26.COV2.S vaccination. The TCR-sequenced set comprised approximately 30 samples: some 20 Ad26.COV2.S vaccine recipients, 5 placebo recipients and 8 SARS-CoV-2 convalescent individuals. Trial participants were randomized into five groups of five, in which low-dose or high-dose Ad26.COV2.S was given once or twice, or placebo was given on both occasions. Throughout the experiments and outcome assessment, investigators stayed blinded to trial group allocation.

This specimen's treatment or condition label, per the study, means: roughly 20 received Ad26.COV2.S at low or high dose, single or two shots; a few received placebo; per-sample allocation not given. For vaccine and placebo recipients, repertoires were sequenced using samples collected on day 63 after the first injection. Between 29 July and 7 August 2020, Cohort 1b enrolled around 24 adults aged 18-55 years at one site in Boston, USA. Ad26.COV2.S was a replication-incompetent adenovirus type 26 vector that expressed a prefusion-stabilized SARS-CoV-2 spike protein derived from the original Wuhan strain. Overall study outcomes, separate from this receptor: Vaccine and placebo recipients had similar non-spike TCR breadth, a finding consistent with the vaccine containing only spike. Substantial breadth of spike-specific CD8+ and CD4+ T cell responses was reported after vaccination. The authors noted that total T cell responses may have been underestimated by the TCR breadth and depth analyses. Ad26.COV2.S recipients had higher spike-specific TCR breadth than placebo recipients (P = 0.0014). The study was not powered for comparison of responses between vaccine doses or regimens.

TCRbeta CDR3 regions were sequenced with the immunoSEQ Assay. After extraction, genomic DNA underwent amplification by bias-controlled multiplex PCR, followed by high-throughput sequencing. In the original analysis: To quantify the absolute abundance of every unique TCRbeta CDR3 region, sequences were collapsed and filtered. T cell fraction was estimated by normalizing TCRbeta template counts to usable DNA, which was measured by amplifying reference genes present in all nucleated cells. Repertoire TCRs were annotated as SARS-CoV-2-specific when V gene, CDR3 amino acid sequence and J gene were exactly matched to a known reactive TCR set. The reference SARS-CoV-2 TCR set was derived from MIRA and filtered for enrichment in COVID-19-positive ImmuneCODE repertoires, a step that removed public or cross-reactive TCRs. Drawing on the MIRA antigens, annotated TCRs were analysed further at the level of specific ORF or position within ORF. Depth was the summed frequency of annotated unique rearrangements, while breadth was defined as annotated unique rearrangements over total unique productive rearrangements. Group comparisons of TCR breadth used two-sided Wilcoxon rank-sum tests. What TCRdb holds here is the immuneACCESS table cut down to in-frame rearrangements. Part of the clones is not present; checked against another copy, under half of the missing clones reflect an unresolved V gene, and the others are unexplained. Clone size and the V and J calls come from that table; the DNA yielded D and trimming. The table for this sample lists 200,000 to 300,000 clones; roughly 90% of them were counted only once. The ten largest clones take up approximately 12% of the sample.

Comment on this clone: Its antigen remains undetermined. Per-base quality was not reported, and no clone a single base away is much larger than it.

The sample in question was peripheral blood, obtained in a trial of Ad26.COV2.S vaccine versus placebo. The sequence derives from a person aged 18-60 years who received the Ad26.COV2.S COVID-19 vaccine or a placebo.

The DNA reads TGTGCCAGTAGTATACTGGGGGGGAACACCGGGGAGCTGTTTTTT. It is translated as CASSILGGNTGELFF. Recombination connected TRBV19 to TRBJ2-2; 6 matching bases give a weak D call of TRBD2. From the cysteine through the phenylalanine, the CDR3 covers 15 amino acids. Solely the CDR3 DNA is kept, with 45 bases framed from the first base. The germline ends are 8 bases apart after V is trimmed by 2 bases and J by 1 base. CDR1 and CDR2 (LNHDA, SQIVND) derive from the germline V gene (reference sequence).